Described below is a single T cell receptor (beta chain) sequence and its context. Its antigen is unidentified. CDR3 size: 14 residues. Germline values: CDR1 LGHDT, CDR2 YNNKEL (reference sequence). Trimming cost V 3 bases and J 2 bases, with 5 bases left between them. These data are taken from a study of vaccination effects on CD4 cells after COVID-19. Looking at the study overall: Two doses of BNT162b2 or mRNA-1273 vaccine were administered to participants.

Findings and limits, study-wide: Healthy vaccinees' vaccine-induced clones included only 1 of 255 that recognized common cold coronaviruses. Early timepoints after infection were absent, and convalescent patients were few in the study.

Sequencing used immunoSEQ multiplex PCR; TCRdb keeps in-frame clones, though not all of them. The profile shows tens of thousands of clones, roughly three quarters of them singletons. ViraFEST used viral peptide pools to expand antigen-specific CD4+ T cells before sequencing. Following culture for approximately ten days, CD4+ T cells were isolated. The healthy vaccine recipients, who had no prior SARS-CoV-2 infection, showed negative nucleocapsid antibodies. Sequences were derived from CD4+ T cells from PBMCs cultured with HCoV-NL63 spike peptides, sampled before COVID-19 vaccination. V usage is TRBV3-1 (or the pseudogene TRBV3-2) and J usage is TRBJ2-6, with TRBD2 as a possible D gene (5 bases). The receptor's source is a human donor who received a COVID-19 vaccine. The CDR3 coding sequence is TGTGCCAGCAGCCAGAGGGCTGGGGCCAACGTCCTGACTTTC. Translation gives CASSQRAGANVLTF.